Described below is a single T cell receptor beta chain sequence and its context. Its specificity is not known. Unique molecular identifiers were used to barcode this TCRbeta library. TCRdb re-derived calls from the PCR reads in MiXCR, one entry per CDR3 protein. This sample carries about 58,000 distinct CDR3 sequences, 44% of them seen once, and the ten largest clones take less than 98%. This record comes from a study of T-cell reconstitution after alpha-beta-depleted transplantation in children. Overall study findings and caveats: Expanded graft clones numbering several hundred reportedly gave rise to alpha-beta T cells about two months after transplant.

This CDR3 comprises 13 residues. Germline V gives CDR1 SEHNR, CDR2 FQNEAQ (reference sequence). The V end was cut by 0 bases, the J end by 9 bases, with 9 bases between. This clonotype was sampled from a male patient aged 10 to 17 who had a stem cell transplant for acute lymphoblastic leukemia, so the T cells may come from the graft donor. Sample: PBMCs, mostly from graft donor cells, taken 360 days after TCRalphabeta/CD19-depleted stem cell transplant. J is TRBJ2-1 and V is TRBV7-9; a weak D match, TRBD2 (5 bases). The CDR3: CASSLAGVREQFF. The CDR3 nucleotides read TGTGCCAGCAGCTTAGCGGGAGTACGTGAGCAGTTCTTC.